These 5 T cell receptor beta chains came from one sample sequenced in a study of beta chain features in type 1 diabetes. Expressed TCRB transcripts were sequenced after all isolated RNA was converted to cDNA. TCRdb's copy holds only in-frame clones and misses some; the assay was immunoSEQ multiplex PCR. The sample shows roughly 300,000 clones, roughly 8% of them seen only once. Material: central memory CD4+ T cells from blood. The receptor source for this set is a woman under 30 in good health.

This clone was seen a handful of times. Other DNA sequences of this sample code for an identical CDR3. The V gene is TRBV9, the J gene TRBJ1-1, with D perhaps matching TRBD1 (5 bases). Trimming left V 4 bases short and J 1 base short, with 14 bases between. This CDR3 is built from 15 residues. The germline V gene has CDR1 SGDLS and CDR2 YYNGEE. The CDR3 protein is CASSPRDGANTEAFF. CDR3 DNA: TGTGCCAGCAGCCCCCGGGACGGCGCGAACACTGAAGCTTTCTTT.

The chain joins TRBV7-2 to TRBJ2-7; D possibly corresponds to TRBD1 (6 bases). This CDR3 has 14 amino acids. CDR1 and CDR2 (germline): SGHTA, FQGNSA. Between the trimmed V and J ends, which lost 1 base and 4 bases, there was a span of 11 bases. For the CDR3, the DNA is TGTGCCAGCAGCTTAGGGACAGTGGTATACGAGCAGTACTTC. This codes for CASSLGTVVYEQYF.

The V and J genes are TRBV5-4 and TRBJ2-5; 8 bases fit TRBD1. Germline V gene data show CDR1 as SGHNT and CDR2 as YYREEE (reference sequence). The CDR3 spans 15 residues. Trimming at V came to 4 bases and at J to 4 bases, leaving 9 bases not matched to a gene. In DNA, the CDR3 is TGTGCCAGCAGCGAACGACCGACAGGGGCAGAGACCCAGTACTTC. Its translation is CASSERPTGAETQYF.

This clone was observed a few times. This chain links TRBV28 with TRBJ2-3, with 16 bases fitting TRBD2. J gave up 2 bases and V 6 bases, and 14 bases lay outside the gene matches. The CDR3 has 20 residues. Germline-derived CDR1 and CDR2 are MDHEN and SYDVKM. The CDR3 protein is CASSSGRPGLAGGNTDTQYF. CDR3 in DNA: TGTGCCAGCAGCTCGGGACGCCCGGGACTAGCGGGAGGGAACACAGATACGCAGTATTTT.

V usage is TRBV5-6 and J usage is TRBJ1-1; D gene ambiguous. This CDR3 has 14 residues. The germline V gene has CDR1 SGHDT and CDR2 YYEEEE. Trimming removed 0 bases at V and 1 base at J, with 7 bases between. The CDR3 DNA sequence: TGTGCCAGCAGCTTGGCCCAAACGAACACTGAAGCTTTCTTT. Its protein is CASSLAQTNTEAFF.